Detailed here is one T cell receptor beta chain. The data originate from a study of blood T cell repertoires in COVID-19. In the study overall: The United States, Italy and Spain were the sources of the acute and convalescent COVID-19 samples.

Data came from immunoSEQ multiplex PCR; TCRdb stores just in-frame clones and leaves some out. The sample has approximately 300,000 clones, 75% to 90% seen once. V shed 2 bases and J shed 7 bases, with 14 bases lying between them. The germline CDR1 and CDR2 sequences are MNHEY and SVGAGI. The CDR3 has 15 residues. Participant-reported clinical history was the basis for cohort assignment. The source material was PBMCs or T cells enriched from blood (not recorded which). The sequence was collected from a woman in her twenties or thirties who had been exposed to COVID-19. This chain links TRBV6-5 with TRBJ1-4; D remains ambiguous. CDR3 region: CASSYLLGGSEKLFF. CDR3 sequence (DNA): TGTGCCAGCAGTTACCTCTTGGGAGGTAGTGAAAAACTGTTTTTT.